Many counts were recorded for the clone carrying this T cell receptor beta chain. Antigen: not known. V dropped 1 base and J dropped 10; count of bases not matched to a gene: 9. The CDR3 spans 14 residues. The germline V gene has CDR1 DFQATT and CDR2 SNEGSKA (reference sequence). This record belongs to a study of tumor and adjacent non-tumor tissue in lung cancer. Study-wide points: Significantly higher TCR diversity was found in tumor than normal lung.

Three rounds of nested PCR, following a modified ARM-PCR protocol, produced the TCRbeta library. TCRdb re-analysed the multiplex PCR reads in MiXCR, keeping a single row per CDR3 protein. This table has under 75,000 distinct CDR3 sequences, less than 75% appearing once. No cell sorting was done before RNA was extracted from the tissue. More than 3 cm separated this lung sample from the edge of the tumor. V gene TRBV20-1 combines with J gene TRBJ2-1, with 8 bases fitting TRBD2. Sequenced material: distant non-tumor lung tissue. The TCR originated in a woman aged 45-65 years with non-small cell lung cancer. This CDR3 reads CSARAGGLAEEQFF. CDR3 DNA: TGCAGTGCTAGAGCGGGAGGGCTAGCGGAGGAGCAGTTCTTC.